These 23 T cell receptor beta chains were sequenced from one sample in a study of shared clonotypes between healthy human individuals. Sequencing used immunoSEQ multiplex PCR; TCRdb keeps in-frame clones, though not all of them. Here the sample spans about 490,000 clones, approximately 84% being singletons. The sample consisted of PBMCs. These receptors were obtained from a woman aged 40 to 49 in good health. Some clones in this sample may be carry-over from other donors' samples.

The chain joins TRBV10-3 to TRBJ2-2, with 8 bases that match TRBD1. CDR3 length equals 15 residues. The V segment lost 6 bases and the J segment 4 bases; nucleotides outside the gene matches: 7. Germline CDR1 ENHRY, CDR2 SYGVKD. CDR3 in amino acids: CAISSGQGGTGELFF. In nucleotides, the CDR3 is TGTGCCATCAGCTCCGGACAGGGTGGCACCGGGGAGCTGTTTTTT.

The V and J genes are TRBV5-1 and TRBJ2-3, with 8 nucleotides matching TRBD1. This CDR3 contains 14 residues. Germline trimming cut 10 bases from V and 2 bases from J; bases unmatched to any gene: 9. Germline CDR1 SGHRS, CDR2 YFSETQ. The CDR3, as DNA: TGCGCCGGACGGACAGGGATTAACACAGATACGCAGTATTTT. This gives the protein CAGRTGINTDTQYF.

The rearrangement links TRBV2 to TRBJ1-4; no reliable D call. Germline CDR1 SNHLY, CDR2 FYNNEI. This CDR3 spans 13 amino acids. Trimming removed 11 bases at V and 4 bases at J, with 14 bases between. The chain's CDR3 is CALQAGLNEKLFF. In nucleotides, the CDR3 is TGTGCCCTCCAGGCAGGCCTTAATGAAAAACTGTTTTTT.

This clone showed up just once. This sequence joins TRBV10-2 and TRBJ2-3; TRBD2 is a possible D gene (5 bases). The CDR3 has 13 amino acids. V was cut by 10 bases and J by 3 bases, with 14 bases left in between. In germline, CDR1 is WSHSY, CDR2 SAAADI. Here the CDR3 reads CATLGRRTDTQYF. CDR3 coding DNA: TGCGCCACCCTCGGCCGGAGGACAGATACGCAGTATTTT.

The chain combines TRBV19 with TRBJ1-5; possible D gene TRBD1, 5 bases. V lost 3 bases to trimming and J lost 7 bases, with 13 bases between them. Germline loops: CDR1 LNHDA, CDR2 SQIVND (reference sequence). The CDR3 length is 14 residues. The CDR3 DNA follows: TGTGCCAGTAGTATCACGGGGGTCAACCAGCCCCAGCATTTT. Translation: CASSITGVNQPQHF.

The gene calls are TRBV7-8 and TRBJ1-5, with D tentatively TRBD1 (6 bases). The CDR3 covers 15 residues. CDR1 and CDR2 from the germline V gene are SGHVS and FQNEAQ. V was trimmed by 8 bases and J by 5 bases, leaving 19 bases between them. CDR3: CASGRGPPWDQPQHF. Here the CDR3 DNA reads TGTGCCAGCGGCAGGGGACCCCCCTGGGATCAGCCCCAGCATTTT.

This sequence joins TRBV4-1 and TRBJ2-7; D is undetermined. CDR3 length equals 14 residues. Germline V gene data show CDR1 as MGHRA and CDR2 as YSYEKL. Trimming took 4 bases from V and 2 from J, leaving 12 bases between them. The CDR3 reads CASSPPDGAYEQYF. The CDR3 DNA sequence: TGCGCCAGCAGCCCTCCGGACGGAGCCTACGAGCAGTACTTC.

V is TRBV18 and J is TRBJ2-3; D call uncertain. The length of the CDR3 is 12 residues. Germline assignment: CDR1 KGHSH and CDR2 LQKENI. V lost 1 base and J 6 bases, leaving 5 bases between the germline ends. DNA of the CDR3: TGTGCCAGCTCACCACTAAAGGATACGCAGTATTTT. Translating gives CASSPLKDTQYF.

The table lists this clone with many counts. Other nucleotide sequences in the sample specify the same CDR3. V and J are TRBV13 and TRBJ1-2; D is perhaps TRBD1 (5 bases). Germline V lookup: CDR1 PRHDT, CDR2 FYEKMQ (reference sequence). The CDR3 has 14 amino acids. Trimming took 2 bases from V and 8 from J, leaving 15 bases between them. Written as DNA, the CDR3 is TGTGCCAGCAGCTTACAGGGAGCCTCCTTCGGCTACACCTTC. Its translation is CASSLQGASFGYTF.

This clone has only one observation. This chain uses TRBV29-1 with TRBJ1-2, with D perhaps matching TRBD1 (5 bases). This CDR3 spans 14 amino acids. Germline-derived CDR1 and CDR2 are SQVTM and ANQGSEA. V lost 4 bases to trimming and J lost 0 bases, with 12 bases between them. DNA for the CDR3: TGCAGCGTTGGTGGGGACGGAGCTAACTATGGCTACACCTTC. Its translation: CSVGGDGANYGYTF.

CDR3 in amino acids: CAMGGPPAETQYF. The CDR3 nucleotides read TGTGCCATGGGAGGCCCTCCCGCAGAGACCCAGTACTTC. The rearrangement links TRBV7-9 to TRBJ2-5, with D perhaps matching TRBD2 (6 bases). This CDR3 spans 13 amino acids. V shed 10 bases and J shed 4 bases, with 16 bases lying between them. Germline V gene lookup returns CDR1 SEHNR and CDR2 FQNEAQ (reference sequence).

The chain links TRBV11-2 to TRBJ2-7; D possibly corresponds to TRBD1 (6 bases). The germline V and J ends were trimmed by 5 bases and 0 bases, with 17 bases remaining between them. CDR3 length: 16 residues. Germline lookup yields CDR1 SGHAT and CDR2 FQNNGV. CDR3 region: CASSLSSGATSYEQYF. DNA for the CDR3: TGTGCCAGCAGCCTTAGTTCAGGGGCTACCTCCTACGAGCAGTACTTC. Looking up the rest from reference TRBV11-2 and TRBJ2-7 gives the full variable domain: EAGVAQSPRYKIIEKRQSVAFWCNPISGHATLYWYQQILGQGPKLLIQFQNNGVVDDSQLPKDRFSAERLKGVDSTLKIQPAKLEDSAVYLCASSLSSGATSYEQYFGPGTRLTVT.

The chain employs TRBV2 and TRBJ2-5; 8 bases fit TRBD1. CDR3 length: 16 residues. V lost 7 bases to trimming and J lost 4 bases; unmatched junction nucleotides: 14. Germline CDR1 reads SNHLY; CDR2 reads FYNNEI. CDR3 coding DNA: TGTGCCAGCACAAGGGGAGACAGGGGAAAGGGAGAGACCCAGTACTTC. Translated: CASTRGDRGKGETQYF.

V and J are TRBV7-8 and TRBJ2-5, with a tentative D call TRBD1 (6 bases). The ends were cut back, 3 bases at V and 7 bases at J, with 15 bases in the middle. The CDR3 has 14 amino acids. Germline V lookup: CDR1 SGHVS, CDR2 FQNEAQ. As DNA, the CDR3 is TGTGCCAGCAGCTTCGGGACACGCCTAAGGACCCAGTACTTC. Amino acids: CASSFGTRLRTQYF.

As DNA, the CDR3 is TGTGCCAGCACAGGGACCTACGAGCAGTACTTC. Translation: CASTGTYEQYF. The rearrangement joins TRBV6-1 to TRBJ2-7; maybe TRBD1 (5 bases). CDR3 length: 11 amino acids. Trimming took off 7 bases at V and 2 bases at J, with 6 bases between the two ends. CDR1 and CDR2 from the germline V gene are MNHNS and SASEGT.

This clone is a singleton in its sample. The chain uses TRBV9 and TRBJ2-5; the D gene is possibly TRBD1 (6 bases). Germline V gene lookup returns CDR1 SGDLS and CDR2 YYNGEE. The V end was cut by 4 bases, the J end by 4 bases, with 11 bases between. CDR3 size: 13 residues. The CDR3 nucleotides are TGTGCCAGCAGCCCCGGGACATCAGAGACCCAGTACTTC. Amino acid sequence: CASSPGTSETQYF.

V usage is TRBV15 and J usage is TRBJ2-7; tentatively, D is TRBD2 (5 bases). This CDR3 is built from 15 residues. The germline V and J ends were trimmed by 2 bases and 1 base, with 12 bases remaining between them. The germline V gene encodes CDR1 LNHNV and CDR2 YYDKDF (reference sequence). CDR3 coding DNA: TGTGCCACCAGCAGACGGGGTTGGGGATCCTACGAGCAGTACTTC. The encoded protein is CATSRRGWGSYEQYF.

For this clone: Given a far larger clone just one base away, this is likely a sequencing read error. The chain links TRBV9 to TRBJ2-2; 7 nucleotides line up with TRBD2. This CDR3 comprises 17 residues. CDR1 and CDR2 (germline): SGDLS, YYNGEE. This CDR3 is CASSVAAGVQNTEELFF. For the CDR3, the DNA is TGTGCCAGCAGCGTAGCTGCGGGAGTGCAGAACACCGAGGAGCTGTTTTTT. The variable domain in full, with the rest retrieved from reference TRBV9 and TRBJ2-2, is DSGVTQTPKHLITATGQRVTLRCSPRSGDLSVYWYQQSLDQGLQFLIQYYNGEERAKGNILERFSAQQFPDLHSELNLSSLELGDSALYFCASSVAAGVQNTEELFFGEGSRLTVL.

This clone showed up just a few times. The chain couples TRBV7-2 to TRBJ2-7; D may be TRBD2 (6 bases). In germline, CDR1 is SGHTA, CDR2 FQGNSA. V was trimmed by 5 bases and J by 3 bases, leaving 14 bases between them. This CDR3 has 14 amino acids. The CDR3 protein is CASSKRRGGYEQYF. In DNA, the CDR3 is TGTGCCAGCAGCAAACGGCGGGGCGGCTACGAGCAGTACTTC. The full variable domain, in which reference TRBV7-2 and TRBJ2-7 provide the parts outside the CDR3, is GAGVSQSPSNKVTEKGKDVELRCDPISGHTALYWYRQSLGQGLEFLIYFQGNSAPDKSGLPSDRFSAERTGGSVSTLTIQRTQQEDSAVYLCASSKRRGGYEQYFGPGTRLTVT.

The V gene is TRBV9, the J gene TRBJ2-2, with TRBD2 matching over 9 bases. The J segment lost 1 base and the V segment lost 4 bases, leaving 2 bases of the junction unmatched. Germline CDR1 SGDLS, CDR2 YYNGEE. The CDR3 runs to 15 residues. The CDR3 DNA reads TGTGCCAGCAGCATTAGCGGGAGGAACACCGGGGAGCTGTTTTTT. Translation: CASSISGRNTGELFF.

In this sample, this clone turned up once. V gene TRBV7-9 combines with J gene TRBJ2-1, with D perhaps TRBD1 (5 bases). V lost 3 bases and J lost 8, with 8 bases in between. The CDR3 contains 12 residues. CDR1 is SEHNR, CDR2 FQNEAQ, per germline (reference sequence). CDR3 DNA: TGTGCCAGCAGCTTGTTAGGGGATGAGCAGTTCTTC. As protein: CASSLLGDEQFF.

The V call is TRBV2, the J call TRBJ2-1, with 9 nucleotides matching TRBD2. CDR1 and CDR2 from the germline V gene are SNHLY and FYNNEI. The CDR3 is made up of 14 amino acids. With V trimmed by 6 bases and J by 5 bases, 5 bases remained unmatched. The CDR3 region has the DNA TGTGCCAGCAGAAAGCGGGAGGCAAACAATGAGCAGTTCTTC. This codes for CASRKREANNEQFF.

The chain links TRBV10-2 to TRBJ1-2, with D hard to call. Trimming took off 3 bases at V and 8 bases at J, with 13 bases between the two ends. Per the germline V gene, CDR1 is WSHSY and CDR2 is SAAADI. CDR3 length: 13 residues. In DNA, the CDR3 is TGCGCCAGCAGTGAAGAGGAATCGAGGGGCTACACCTTC. Its protein product is CASSEEESRGYTF.